A selection of T cell receptor beta chains follows, all from one sample in a study of blood T cell repertoires in COVID-19. Some clones are missing from TCRdb's copy, which holds only in-frame ones; the method was immunoSEQ multiplex PCR. The table shows roughly 200,000 clones, with over 75% occurring only once. Sequenced: peripheral blood. These receptors were collected from a human donor with active or convalescent COVID-19. The donor label of this sample is uncertain. The CDR3 runs from the conserved cysteine through the conserved F or W. Each record gives: CDR3 protein, CDR3 DNA, V gene, clone size, D gene, J gene. D genes are given only for firm matches. Size tells how often a clone was seen (once, few, many) or the class of an expanded clone, and some rows leave it out.

cdr3_aa: CAPRGYNQPQHF
cdr3_nt: TGTGCCCCTCGGGGTTACAATCAGCCCCAGCATTTT
v_call: TRBV11-3
clone_size: -
d_call: -
j_call: TRBJ1-5

cdr3_aa: CASSLGLAGPREQFF
cdr3_nt: TGTGCCAGCAGCCTTGGACTAGCGGGCCCTAGGGAGCAGTTCTTC
v_call: TRBV6-5
clone_size: -
d_call: TRBD2
j_call: TRBJ2-1

cdr3_aa: CASSPGGDTGELFF
cdr3_nt: TGTGCCAGCAGCCCGGGGGGGGACACCGGGGAGCTGTTTTTT
v_call: TRBV9
clone_size: -
d_call: TRBD2
j_call: TRBJ2-2

cdr3_aa: CASSIPTGNIQYF
cdr3_nt: TGTGCCAGTAGTATACCAACAGGAAACATTCAGTACTTC
v_call: TRBV19
clone_size: -
d_call: -
j_call: TRBJ2-4

cdr3_aa: CASSKRGGLDTGELFF
cdr3_nt: TGTGCCAGCAGCAAACGGGGGGGGCTGGACACCGGGGAGCTGTTTTTT
v_call: TRBV21-1
clone_size: -
d_call: -
j_call: TRBJ2-2

cdr3_aa: CASSGGRDKHTF
cdr3_nt: TGTGCCAGCAGTGGAGGCCGGGACAAGCACACCTTC
v_call: TRBV6-2/TRBV6-3
clone_size: -
d_call: -
j_call: TRBJ1-2

cdr3_aa: CASTSSGNTIYF
cdr3_nt: TGTGCCAGCACCAGCTCTGGAAACACCATATATTTT
v_call: TRBV11-2
clone_size: -
d_call: -
j_call: TRBJ1-3

cdr3_aa: CASSLIQNTEAFF
cdr3_nt: TGTGCCAGCAGCTTAATACAGAACACTGAAGCTTTCTTT
v_call: TRBV7-8
clone_size: -
d_call: -
j_call: TRBJ1-1

cdr3_aa: CASSEEVAGGNQETQYF
cdr3_nt: TGTGCCAGCAGCGAAGAGGTAGCGGGGGGGAACCAAGAGACCCAGTACTTC
v_call: TRBV6-1
clone_size: -
d_call: TRBD2
j_call: TRBJ2-5

cdr3_aa: CASGLRDYTGELFF
cdr3_nt: TGTGCTAGTGGTTTGAGGGACTACACCGGGGAGCTGTTTTTT
v_call: TRBV12-5
clone_size: once
d_call: -
j_call: TRBJ2-2

cdr3_aa: CATSSDQTANGNYEQYF
cdr3_nt: TGTGCCACCAGTTCCGACCAAACGGCTAACGGGAATTACGAGCAGTACTTC
v_call: TRBV24-1
clone_size: -
d_call: -
j_call: TRBJ2-7

cdr3_aa: CASGTTGGHSPLHF
cdr3_nt: TGCGCCAGCGGAACCACAGGGGGTCATTCACCCCTCCACTTT
v_call: TRBV5-1
clone_size: -
d_call: TRBD1
j_call: TRBJ1-6

cdr3_aa: CASSDTRSGSGANEQFF
cdr3_nt: TGTGCCAGCAGTGACACGCGTAGCGGGAGTGGTGCCAATGAGCAGTTCTTC
v_call: TRBV2
clone_size: -
d_call: TRBD2
j_call: TRBJ2-1

cdr3_aa: CASSPGSFYEQYF
cdr3_nt: TGTGCCAGCAGCCCCGGGTCCTTCTACGAGCAGTACTTC
v_call: TRBV6-2/TRBV6-3
clone_size: -
d_call: -
j_call: TRBJ2-7

cdr3_aa: CASSQGTGANTEAFF
cdr3_nt: TGTGCCAGCAGCCAAGGGACGGGAGCGAACACTGAAGCTTTCTTT
v_call: TRBV3-1/TRBV3-2
clone_size: -
d_call: -
j_call: TRBJ1-1

cdr3_aa: CASSVGSGDFNEQFF
cdr3_nt: TGTGCCAGCAGCGTCGGTAGCGGGGACTTCAATGAGCAGTTCTTC
v_call: TRBV9
clone_size: -
d_call: TRBD2
j_call: TRBJ2-1

cdr3_aa: CARSLPSIAGGPPETQYF
cdr3_nt: TGTGCCAGAAGCTTGCCCTCTATAGCGGGAGGGCCACCAGAGACCCAGTACTTC
v_call: TRBV5-3
clone_size: few
d_call: TRBD2
j_call: TRBJ2-5

cdr3_aa: CASSQSGSLGYGYTF
cdr3_nt: TGTGCCAGCAGCCAATCCGGGAGCCTCGGCTATGGCTACACCTTC
v_call: TRBV3-1/TRBV3-2
clone_size: -
d_call: -
j_call: TRBJ1-2

cdr3_aa: CASSQSQGLHTDTQYF
cdr3_nt: TGCGCCAGCAGCCAATCCCAGGGCTTACACACAGATACGCAGTATTTT
v_call: TRBV4-3
clone_size: many
d_call: -
j_call: TRBJ2-3

cdr3_aa: CASSPSPGTTSYNEQFF
cdr3_nt: TGCGCCAGCAGCCCATCCCCCGGGACAACCTCCTACAATGAGCAGTTCTTC
v_call: TRBV5-1
clone_size: -
d_call: -
j_call: TRBJ2-1

cdr3_aa: CASSVVDRYNEQFF
cdr3_nt: TGTGCCAGCAGCGTAGTCGATCGGTACAATGAGCAGTTCTTC
v_call: TRBV9
clone_size: -
d_call: -
j_call: TRBJ2-1

cdr3_aa: CASSRNPGADTQYF
cdr3_nt: TGCGCCAGCAGCCGGAACCCAGGGGCAGATACGCAGTATTTT
v_call: TRBV5-1
clone_size: -
d_call: -
j_call: TRBJ2-3

cdr3_aa: CATSDSYSDFRETQYF
cdr3_nt: TGTGCCACCAGTGATTCCTATTCTGACTTTCGAGAGACCCAGTACTTC
v_call: TRBV24-1
clone_size: -
d_call: -
j_call: TRBJ2-5

cdr3_aa: CSVVGENTEAFF
cdr3_nt: TGCAGCGTGGTAGGGGAGAACACTGAAGCTTTCTTT
v_call: TRBV29-1
clone_size: -
d_call: -
j_call: TRBJ1-1

cdr3_aa: CAWSLAHPNPGQTDTEAFF
cdr3_nt: TGTGCCTGGAGCTTGGCCCACCCAAATCCGGGACAGACGGACACTGAAGCTTTCTTT
v_call: TRBV30
clone_size: -
d_call: TRBD1
j_call: TRBJ1-1

cdr3_aa: CASRWDRGSGNTIYF
cdr3_nt: TGTGCCAGCAGATGGGACAGGGGCTCTGGAAACACCATATATTTT
v_call: TRBV2
clone_size: few
d_call: TRBD1
j_call: TRBJ1-3

cdr3_aa: CASSASAGTYEQYF
cdr3_nt: TGTGCCAGCAGCGCCTCAGCAGGGACCTACGAGCAGTACTTC
v_call: TRBV9
clone_size: -
d_call: -
j_call: TRBJ2-7

cdr3_aa: CASSYRRLKSNQPQHF
cdr3_nt: TGTGCCAGCAGTTACCGCCGACTCAAAAGCAATCAGCCCCAGCATTTT
v_call: TRBV6-2/TRBV6-3
clone_size: once
d_call: -
j_call: TRBJ1-5

cdr3_aa: CASSWTGNTGELFF
cdr3_nt: TGCGCCAGCAGCTGGACTGGGAACACCGGGGAGCTGTTTTTT
v_call: TRBV5-1
clone_size: -
d_call: -
j_call: TRBJ2-2

cdr3_aa: CASSLRTVMHEQFF
cdr3_nt: TGTGCCAGCAGCTTGAGGACAGTTATGCATGAGCAGTTCTTC
v_call: TRBV5-6
clone_size: -
d_call: -
j_call: TRBJ2-1

cdr3_aa: CASSLARGGGSYEQYF
cdr3_nt: TGTGCCAGCAGCCTGGCGAGGGGGGGAGGGTCCTACGAGCAGTACTTC
v_call: TRBV11-3
clone_size: -
d_call: -
j_call: TRBJ2-7

cdr3_aa: CASSNRDRVPYEQYF
cdr3_nt: TGTGCCAGCAGCAACCGGGACAGGGTTCCCTACGAGCAGTACTTC
v_call: TRBV11-2
clone_size: -
d_call: TRBD1
j_call: TRBJ2-7

cdr3_aa: CSVEDPGTAQETQYF
cdr3_nt: TGCAGCGTTGAAGATCCCGGGACAGCCCAAGAGACCCAGTACTTC
v_call: TRBV29-1
clone_size: -
d_call: TRBD1
j_call: TRBJ2-5

cdr3_aa: CAWILQGWDGYTF
cdr3_nt: TGTGCCTGGATCCTTCAGGGTTGGGATGGCTACACCTTC
v_call: TRBV30
clone_size: -
d_call: -
j_call: TRBJ1-2

cdr3_aa: CASSPEGTTAYNEQFF
cdr3_nt: TGTGCCAGTAGCCCGGAGGGGACGACCGCCTACAATGAGCAGTTCTTC
v_call: TRBV19
clone_size: few
d_call: -
j_call: TRBJ2-1

cdr3_aa: CAWREQGPLEKLFF
cdr3_nt: TGTGCCTGGAGGGAACAGGGCCCCCTAGAAAAACTGTTTTTT
v_call: TRBV30
clone_size: -
d_call: -
j_call: TRBJ1-4

cdr3_aa: CASSQETGSGGYTF
cdr3_nt: TGTGCCAGCAGCCAAGAGACAGGGTCGGGAGGCTACACCTTC
v_call: TRBV4-2
clone_size: few
d_call: TRBD1
j_call: TRBJ1-2